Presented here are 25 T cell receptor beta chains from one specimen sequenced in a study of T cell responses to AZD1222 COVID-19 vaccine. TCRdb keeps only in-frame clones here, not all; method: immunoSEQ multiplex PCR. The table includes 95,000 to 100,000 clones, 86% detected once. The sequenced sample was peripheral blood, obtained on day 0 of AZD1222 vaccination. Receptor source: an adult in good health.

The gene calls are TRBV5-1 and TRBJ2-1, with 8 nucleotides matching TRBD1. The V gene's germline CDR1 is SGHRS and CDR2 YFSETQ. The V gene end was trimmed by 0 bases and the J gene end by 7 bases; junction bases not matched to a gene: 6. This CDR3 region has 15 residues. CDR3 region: CASSLEQGVLNEQFF. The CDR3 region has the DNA TGCGCCAGCAGCTTGGAACAGGGGGTGTTGAATGAGCAGTTCTTC.

The CDR3 protein is CASSLGTAGYTF. In nucleotides, the CDR3 is TGTGCCAGCAGCTTAGGGACAGCCGGCTACACCTTC. The chain employs TRBV5-6 and TRBJ1-2; TRBD1 matches 7 bases. CDR1 is SGHDT, CDR2 YYEEEE, per germline. V dropped 2 bases and J dropped 8; count of bases not matched to a gene: 3. There are 12 residues in the CDR3.

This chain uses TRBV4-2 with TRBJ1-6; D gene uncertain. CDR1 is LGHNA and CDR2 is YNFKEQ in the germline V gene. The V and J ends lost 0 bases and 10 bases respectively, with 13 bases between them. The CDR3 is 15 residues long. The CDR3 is CASSQDSAAKSPLHF. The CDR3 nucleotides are TGTGCCAGCAGCCAAGATTCGGCGGCCAAATCACCCCTCCACTTT.

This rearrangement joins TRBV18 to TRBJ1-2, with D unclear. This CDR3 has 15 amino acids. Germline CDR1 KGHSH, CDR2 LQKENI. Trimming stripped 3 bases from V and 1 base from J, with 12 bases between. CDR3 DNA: TGTGCCAGCTCACCTTCGGGCACAGTTAACTATGGCTACACCTTC. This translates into CASSPSGTVNYGYTF.

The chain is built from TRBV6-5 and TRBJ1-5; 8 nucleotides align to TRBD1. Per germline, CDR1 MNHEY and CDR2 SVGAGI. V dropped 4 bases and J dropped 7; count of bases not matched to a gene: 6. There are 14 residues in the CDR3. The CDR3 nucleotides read TGTGCCAGCAGTTCAAGACAGGGGAGGCAGCCCCAGCATTTT. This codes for CASSSRQGRQPQHF.

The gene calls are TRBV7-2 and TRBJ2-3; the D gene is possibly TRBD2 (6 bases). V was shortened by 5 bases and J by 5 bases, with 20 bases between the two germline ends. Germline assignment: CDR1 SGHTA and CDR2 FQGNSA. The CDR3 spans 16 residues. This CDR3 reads CASSTPQSPGVDTQYF. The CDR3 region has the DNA TGTGCCAGCAGCACCCCTCAGAGCCCGGGGGTAGATACGCAGTATTTT. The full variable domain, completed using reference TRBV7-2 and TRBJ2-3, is GAGVSQSPSNKVTEKGKDVELRCDPISGHTALYWYRQSLGQGLEFLIYFQGNSAPDKSGLPSDRFSAERTGGSVSTLTIQRTQQEDSAVYLCASSTPQSPGVDTQYFGPGTRLTVL.

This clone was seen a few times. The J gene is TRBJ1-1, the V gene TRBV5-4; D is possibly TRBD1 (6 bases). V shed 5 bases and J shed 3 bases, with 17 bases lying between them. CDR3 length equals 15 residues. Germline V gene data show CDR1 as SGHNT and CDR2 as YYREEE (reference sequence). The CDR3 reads CASSSRLGADTEAFF. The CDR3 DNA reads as TGTGCCAGCAGTTCCCGCTTGGGGGCTGACACTGAAGCTTTCTTT.

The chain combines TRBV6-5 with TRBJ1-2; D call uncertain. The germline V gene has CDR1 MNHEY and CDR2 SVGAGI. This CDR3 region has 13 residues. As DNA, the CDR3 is TGTGTCCTTTCGGGTGACTATAACTATGGCTACACCTTC. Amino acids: CVLSGDYNYGYTF.

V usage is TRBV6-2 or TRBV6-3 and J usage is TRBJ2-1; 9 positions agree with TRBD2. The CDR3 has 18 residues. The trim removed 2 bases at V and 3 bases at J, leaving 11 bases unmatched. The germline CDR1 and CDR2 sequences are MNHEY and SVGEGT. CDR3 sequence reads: CASSYLVATSGFYNEQFF. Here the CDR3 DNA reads TGTGCCAGCAGTTACCTGGTGGCGACTAGCGGATTCTACAATGAGCAGTTCTTC.

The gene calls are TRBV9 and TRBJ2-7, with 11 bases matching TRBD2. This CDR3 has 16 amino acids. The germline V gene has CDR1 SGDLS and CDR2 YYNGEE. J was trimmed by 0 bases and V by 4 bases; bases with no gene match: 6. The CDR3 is CASSTGTSGVSYEQYF. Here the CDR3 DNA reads TGTGCCAGCAGCACCGGGACTAGCGGCGTCTCCTACGAGCAGTACTTC.

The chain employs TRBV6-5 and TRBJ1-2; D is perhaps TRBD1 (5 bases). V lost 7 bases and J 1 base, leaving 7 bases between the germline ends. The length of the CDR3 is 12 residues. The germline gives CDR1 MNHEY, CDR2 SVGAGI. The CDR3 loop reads CASTGGNYGYTF. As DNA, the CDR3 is TGTGCCAGCACGGGGGGTAACTATGGCTACACCTTC.

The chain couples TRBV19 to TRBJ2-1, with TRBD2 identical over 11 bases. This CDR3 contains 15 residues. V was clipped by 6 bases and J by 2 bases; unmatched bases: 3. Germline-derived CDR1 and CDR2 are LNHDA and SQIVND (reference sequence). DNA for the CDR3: TGTGCCAGTAGAGTTAGCGGGAGGGCCTACAATGAGCAGTTCTTC. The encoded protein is CASRVSGRAYNEQFF. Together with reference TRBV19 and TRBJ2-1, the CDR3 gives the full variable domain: DGGITQSPKYLFRKEGQNVTLSCEQNLNHDAMYWYRQDPGQGLRLIYYSQIVNDFQKGDIAEGYSVSREKKESFPLTVTSAQKNPTAFYLCASRVSGRAYNEQFFGPGTRLTVL.

CDR3 bases: TGTGCCAGCAGCCCAGGGAGCGTTTACAATGAGCAGTTCTTC. Amino acids: CASSPGSVYNEQFF. The chain is built from TRBV3-1 (or the pseudogene TRBV3-2) and TRBJ2-1; tentatively, D is TRBD1 or TRBD2 (5 bases each). The CDR3 runs to 14 residues. Between the trimmed V and J ends, which lost 4 bases and 4 bases, there was a span of 11 bases. CDR1 is LGHDT, CDR2 YNNKEL, per germline (reference sequence).

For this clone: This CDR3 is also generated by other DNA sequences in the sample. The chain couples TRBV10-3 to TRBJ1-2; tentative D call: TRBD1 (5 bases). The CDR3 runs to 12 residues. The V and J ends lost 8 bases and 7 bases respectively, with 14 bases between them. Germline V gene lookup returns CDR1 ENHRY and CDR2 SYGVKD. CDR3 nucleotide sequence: TGTGCCATCGGTACGGGGCGAGTTGGCTACACCTTC. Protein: CAIGTGRVGYTF.

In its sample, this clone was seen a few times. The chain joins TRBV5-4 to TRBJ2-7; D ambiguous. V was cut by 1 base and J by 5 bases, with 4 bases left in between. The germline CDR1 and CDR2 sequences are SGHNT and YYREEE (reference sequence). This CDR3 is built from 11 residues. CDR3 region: CASSLTDEQYF. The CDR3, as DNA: TGTGCCAGCAGCTTGACAGACGAGCAGTACTTC.

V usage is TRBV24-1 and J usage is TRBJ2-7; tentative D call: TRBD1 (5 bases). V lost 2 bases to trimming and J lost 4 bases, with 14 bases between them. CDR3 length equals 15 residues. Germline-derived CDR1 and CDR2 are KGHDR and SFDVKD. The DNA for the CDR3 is TGTGCCACCAGTGATTCTCAGGGAATTTCTTACGAGCAGTACTTC. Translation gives CATSDSQGISYEQYF.

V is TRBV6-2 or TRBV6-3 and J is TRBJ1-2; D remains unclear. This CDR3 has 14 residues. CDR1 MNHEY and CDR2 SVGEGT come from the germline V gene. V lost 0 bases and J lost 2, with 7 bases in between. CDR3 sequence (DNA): TGTGCCAGCAGTTACTCGATGCGGAACTATGGCTACACCTTC. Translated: CASSYSMRNYGYTF.

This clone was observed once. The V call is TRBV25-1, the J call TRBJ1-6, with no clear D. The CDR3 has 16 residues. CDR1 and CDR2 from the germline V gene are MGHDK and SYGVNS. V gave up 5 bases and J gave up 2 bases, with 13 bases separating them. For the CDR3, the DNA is TGTGCCAGCAGTCCCTCGACACGGCCCTATAATTCACCCCTCCACTTT. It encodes CASSPSTRPYNSPLHF.

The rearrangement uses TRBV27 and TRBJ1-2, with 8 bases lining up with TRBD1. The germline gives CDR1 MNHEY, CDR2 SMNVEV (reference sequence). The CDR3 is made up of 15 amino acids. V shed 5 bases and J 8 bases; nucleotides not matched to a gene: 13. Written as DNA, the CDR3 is TGTGCCAGCAGTCCCAGGGGGCGACGGGTTTGGGGCTACACCTTC. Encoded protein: CASSPRGRRVWGYTF.

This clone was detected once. The CDR3 loop reads CASSGRRGVYTGELFF. The CDR3, as DNA: TGTGCCAGCAGCGGAAGGAGGGGGGTCTACACCGGGGAGCTGTTTTTT. The chain carries TRBV2 and TRBJ2-2; D might be TRBD1 or TRBD2, each matching 6 bases. CDR3 size: 16 residues. V lost 6 bases, J lost 3 bases, and 17 bases lay in between. The germline V gene has CDR1 SNHLY and CDR2 FYNNEI.

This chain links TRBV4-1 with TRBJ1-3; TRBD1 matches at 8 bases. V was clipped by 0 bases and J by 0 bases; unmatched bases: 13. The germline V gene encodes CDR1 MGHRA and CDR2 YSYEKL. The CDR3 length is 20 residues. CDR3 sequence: CASSQDLRGPISSSGNTIYF. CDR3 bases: TGCGCCAGCAGCCAAGATCTCAGGGGGCCAATCTCGAGCTCTGGAAACACCATATATTTT.

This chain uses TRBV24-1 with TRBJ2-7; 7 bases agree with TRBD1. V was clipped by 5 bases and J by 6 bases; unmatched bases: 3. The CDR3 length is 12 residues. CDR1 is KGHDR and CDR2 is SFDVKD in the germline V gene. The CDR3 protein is CATSGTGREQYF. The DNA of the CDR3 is TGTGCCACCAGTGGGACAGGTCGCGAGCAGTACTTC.

CDR3 amino acids: CASSIVVQLNTEAFF. The CDR3 DNA is TGTGCCAGTAGTATAGTGGTACAGCTCAACACTGAAGCTTTCTTT. V usage is TRBV19 and J usage is TRBJ1-1; D not certain. V dropped 1 base and J dropped 2 bases, with 11 bases sitting between them. Germline V gives CDR1 LNHDA, CDR2 SQIVND (reference sequence). The CDR3 is 15 amino acids.

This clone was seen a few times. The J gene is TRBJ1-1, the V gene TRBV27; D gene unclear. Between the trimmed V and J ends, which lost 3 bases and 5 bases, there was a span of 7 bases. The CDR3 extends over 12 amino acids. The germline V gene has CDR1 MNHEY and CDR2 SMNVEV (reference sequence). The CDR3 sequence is CASSFIGTEAFF. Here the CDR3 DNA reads TGTGCCAGCAGTTTCATAGGTACTGAAGCTTTCTTT.

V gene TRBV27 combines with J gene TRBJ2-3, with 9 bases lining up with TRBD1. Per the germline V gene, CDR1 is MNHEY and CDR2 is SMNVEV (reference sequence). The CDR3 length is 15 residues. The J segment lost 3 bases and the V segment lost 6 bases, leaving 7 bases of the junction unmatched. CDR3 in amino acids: CASRIRDRVTDTQYF. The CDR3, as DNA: TGTGCCAGCAGGATCCGGGACAGGGTGACAGATACGCAGTATTTT.